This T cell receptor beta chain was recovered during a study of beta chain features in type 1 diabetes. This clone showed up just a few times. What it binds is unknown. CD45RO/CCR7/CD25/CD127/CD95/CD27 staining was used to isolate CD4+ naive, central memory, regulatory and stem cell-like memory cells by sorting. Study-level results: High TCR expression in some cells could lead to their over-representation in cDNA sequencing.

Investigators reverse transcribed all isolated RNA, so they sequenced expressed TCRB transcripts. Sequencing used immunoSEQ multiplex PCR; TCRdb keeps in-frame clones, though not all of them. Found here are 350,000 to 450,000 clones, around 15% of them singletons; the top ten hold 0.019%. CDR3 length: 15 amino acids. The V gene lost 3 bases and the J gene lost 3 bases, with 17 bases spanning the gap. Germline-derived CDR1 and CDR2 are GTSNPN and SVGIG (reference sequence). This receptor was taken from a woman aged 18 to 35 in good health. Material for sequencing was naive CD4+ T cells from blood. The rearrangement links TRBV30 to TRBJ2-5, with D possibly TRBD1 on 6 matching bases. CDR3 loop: CAWRRTATPKETQYF. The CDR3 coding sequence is TGTGCCTGGAGGAGGACAGCGACACCGAAAGAGACCCAGTACTTC.